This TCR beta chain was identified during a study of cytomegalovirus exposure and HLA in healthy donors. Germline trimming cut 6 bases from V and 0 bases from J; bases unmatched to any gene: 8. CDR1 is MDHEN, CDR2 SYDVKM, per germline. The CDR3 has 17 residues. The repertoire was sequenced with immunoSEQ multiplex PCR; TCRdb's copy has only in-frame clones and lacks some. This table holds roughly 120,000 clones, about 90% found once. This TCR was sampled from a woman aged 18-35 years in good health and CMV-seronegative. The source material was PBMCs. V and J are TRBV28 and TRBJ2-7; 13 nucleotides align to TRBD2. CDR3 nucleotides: TGTGCCAGCAGCCGGGGACTAGCGGGGACCTACTCCTACGAGCAGTACTTC. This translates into CASSRGLAGTYSYEQYF.